The rows below give T cell receptor beta chains drawn from one sample of a study of identical twins. Each CDR3 protein gets one entry after TCRdb re-called the 5' RACE reads with MiXCR. The sample contains 400,000 or so distinct CDR3 sequences, roughly 9% of which appear only once. Sequenced: naive T cells sorted from blood. These receptors all stem from a woman in her forties or fifties in good health. Both conserved end residues are part of each CDR3. Each record gives: CDR3 length, V gene, clone size, D gene, J gene, CDR3 DNA, CDR3 protein. D genes are given only for firm matches. Size is stated for part of the rows, as once, few or many counts, or as a class when the clone is expanded.

15,TRBV5-1,.,.,TRBJ2-1,TGCGCCAGCAGCCTTTCTACTAGGCTCGACAATGAGCAGTTCTTC,CASSLSTRLDNEQFF
15,TRBV18,few,.,TRBJ1-1,TGTGCCAGCTCACGAACACAGGTGGGGGACACTGAAGCTTTCTTT,CASSRTQVGDTEAFF
14,TRBV5-6,many,TRBD2,TRBJ2-7,TGTGCCAGCAGCTTTGAGCGGGAAGCCTACGAGCAGTACTTC,CASSFEREAYEQYF
17,TRBV27,many,TRBD2,TRBJ2-1,TGTGCCAGCAGTTTGACTAGCGGGAGGGCTCTATACAATGAGCAGTTCTTC,CASSLTSGRALYNEQFF
14,TRBV5-1,many,TRBD1,TRBJ2-2,TGCGCCAGCAGCGGGCGACAGGGGACCGGGGAGCTGTTTTTT,CASSGRQGTGELFF
15,TRBV14,few,TRBD2,TRBJ2-5,TGTGCCAGCAGCCCCTGGCTAGCGGGACGGGAGACCCAGTACTTC,CASSPWLAGRETQYF
17,TRBV19,.,.,TRBJ2-3,TGTGCCAGTAGTATTCGGGCAGGGTGGATTAGCACAGATACGCAGTATTTT,CASSIRAGWISTDTQYF
15,TRBV7-9,many,TRBD2,TRBJ2-1,TGTGCCAGCAGCTTAAGAGCGGGAGGGTGGAATGAGCAGTTCTTC,CASSLRAGGWNEQFF
15,TRBV6-5,few,.,TRBJ2-1,TGTGCCAGCAGTTACCGGGACGGGACTGCCAATGAGCAGTTCTTC,CASSYRDGTANEQFF
15,TRBV15,few,TRBD2,TRBJ2-1,TGTGCCACCAGCAGTAGCGGGAGGCAACACAATGAGCAGTTCTTC,CATSSSGRQHNEQFF
14,TRBV15,.,.,TRBJ2-7,TGTGCCACCAGGAAACTCCCCCTGGGTTACGAGCAGTACTTC,CATRKLPLGYEQYF
17,TRBV4-1,few,TRBD2,TRBJ2-2,TGCGCCAGCAGCCAGGGACTAGCGGGAGTACGAACCGGGGAGCTGTTTTTT,CASSQGLAGVRTGELFF
14,TRBV5-1,many,.,TRBJ2-7,TGCGCCAGCAGCTTTGGGGGCGGCTCCTACGAGCAGTACTTC,CASSFGGGSYEQYF
16,TRBV4-1,.,.,TRBJ1-5,TGCGCCAGCAGCCAAGTATTCGGGGGTCGGGATCAGCCCCAGCATTTT,CASSQVFGGRDQPQHF
15,TRBV3-1,.,.,TRBJ2-5,TGTGCCAGCAGCCAAGGAGTGGTTTCACAAGAGACCCAGTACTTC,CASSQGVVSQETQYF
16,TRBV5-1,.,TRBD2,TRBJ2-7,TGCGCCAGCAGCTTGGGGAGCGGGAGTCGGTCCTACGAGCAGTACTTC,CASSLGSGSRSYEQYF
15,TRBV3-1,.,.,TRBJ2-7,TGTGCCAGCAGCCAAGCGGGGAACAGGGCCTACGAGCAGTACTTC,CASSQAGNRAYEQYF
15,TRBV21-1,.,.,TRBJ2-1,TGTGCCAGCAGCAAAAGGAGGGAGCTTAGCAATGAGCAGTTCTTC,CASSKRRELSNEQFF
16,TRBV7-2,few,TRBD2,TRBJ2-1,TGTGCCAGCAGCTTAGTTAACCTAGCGGGGTACAATGAGCAGTTCTTC,CASSLVNLAGYNEQFF
16,TRBV20-1,few,.,TRBJ1-4,TGCAGTGCTAGAGACCGTAGGACTTCAACTAATGAAAAACTGTTTTTT,CSARDRRTSTNEKLFF
14,TRBV29-1,few,.,TRBJ2-3,TGCAGCGTCCGAATTTACAGGGACGCAGATACGCAGTATTTT,CSVRIYRDADTQYF
14,TRBV20-1,many,.,TRBJ2-1,TGCAGTGCTACCGGGACCCCGGCAAACAATGAGCAGTTCTTC,CSATGTPANNEQFF
14,TRBV6-5,few,TRBD1,TRBJ1-1,TGTGCCAGCAGCACGACAGGGTGGAACACTGAAGCTTTCTTT,CASSTTGWNTEAFF
13,TRBV12-3/TRBV12-4,many,.,TRBJ1-5,TGTGCCAGCAGTTTTTTAAGCAATCAGCCCCAGCATTTT,CASSFLSNQPQHF
15,TRBV7-2,many,TRBD1,TRBJ2-2,TGTGCCAGCAGCTCGACAGGGTTGAACACCGGGGAGCTGTTTTTT,CASSSTGLNTGELFF
19,TRBV14,few,TRBD2,TRBJ2-3,TGTGCCAGCAGCCTACCCCAGACAACTAGCGGGATGAGCACAGATACGCAGTATTTT,CASSLPQTTSGMSTDTQYF
12,TRBV5-1,.,.,TRBJ2-1,TGCGCCAGCGCCGAGAGGTACAATGAGCAGTTCTTC,CASAERYNEQFF
14,TRBV3-1,.,.,TRBJ2-2,TGTGCCAGCAGCCAAGTACAGCGGCACGGGGAGCTGTTTTTT,CASSQVQRHGELFF
15,TRBV5-1,few,TRBD1,TRBJ1-2,TGCGCCAGCAGCTTGAACCCCGGACAGGGGTATGGCTACACCTTC,CASSLNPGQGYGYTF
14,TRBV3-1,many,TRBD2,TRBJ2-3,TGTGCCAGCAGCCAAGATAGCGGGAGAGATACGCAGTATTTT,CASSQDSGRDTQYF
16,TRBV3-1,few,.,TRBJ2-2,TGTGCCAGCAGCCAAGGGCCAGGGTCCGTCACCGGGGAGCTGTTTTTT,CASSQGPGSVTGELFF
16,TRBV7-6,few,TRBD1,TRBJ1-4,TGTGCCAGCAGCTCCCCCGGGACAGAAGGAAGTGAAAAACTGTTTTTT,CASSSPGTEGSEKLFF
15,TRBV3-1,.,TRBD2,TRBJ2-5,TGTGCCAGCAGCCAAGCTAGCGGGAAGACAGAGACCCAGTACTTC,CASSQASGKTETQYF
14,TRBV20-1,.,TRBD1,TRBJ2-7,TGCAGTGCTAGAGTTAGGACAGGGAACGTCGAGCAGTACTTC,CSARVRTGNVEQYF
14,TRBV5-5,.,.,TRBJ1-5,TGTGCCAGCAGCAACCTGACAGGCAATCAGCCCCAGCATTTT,CASSNLTGNQPQHF
15,TRBV29-1,many,TRBD2,TRBJ2-5,TGCAGCGTTGACGGACTAGCGGGAGGAGGGGAGACCCAGTACTTC,CSVDGLAGGGETQYF
13,TRBV12-3/TRBV12-4,few,.,TRBJ1-2,TGTGCCAGCAGAAGGGGACCTCGAAATGGCTACACCTTC,CASRRGPRNGYTF
15,TRBV28,few,.,TRBJ2-5,TGTGCCAGCAGTTTCGGGGGCGCGCGGATGGAGACCCAGTACTTC,CASSFGGARMETQYF
13,TRBV13,.,.,TRBJ1-1,TGTGCCAGCAGCCCCCCGGGGAACACTGAAGCTTTCTTT,CASSPPGNTEAFF
14,TRBV20-1,many,.,TRBJ2-7,TGCAGTGCTAGAGCGACAGTGAGAGACCACGAGCAGTACTTC,CSARATVRDHEQYF
12,TRBV7-2,few,.,TRBJ2-1,TGTGCCAGCAGCTTACCCACCAATGAGCAGTTCTTC,CASSLPTNEQFF
16,TRBV5-6,few,TRBD1,TRBJ1-5,TGTGCCAGCAGCTTGGGGGGGACAGGGCCCGGAACGCCCCAGCATTTT,CASSLGGTGPGTPQHF
14,TRBV20-1,.,.,TRBJ1-3,TGCAGTGCTAGCCGCGGAGGCTCTGGAAACACCATATATTTT,CSASRGGSGNTIYF
15,TRBV6-1,.,.,TRBJ2-5,TGTGCCAGCAGTGGAAAGGGGCCGAGGGTTGAGACCCAGTACTTC,CASSGKGPRVETQYF
16,TRBV2,.,.,TRBJ2-4,TGTGCCAGCAGTGAATGGCTGGCCATAGCCAAAAACATTCAGTACTTC,CASSEWLAIAKNIQYF
13,TRBV2,many,.,TRBJ2-5,TGTGCCAGCAGTGTCAGGGTCTCCGAGACCCAGTACTTC,CASSVRVSETQYF
15,TRBV4-1,.,.,TRBJ2-7,TGCGCCAGCAGCCAAGCCCCCGGGGTCTCCTACGAGCAGTACTTC,CASSQAPGVSYEQYF
14,TRBV7-2,many,.,TRBJ1-1,TGTGCCAGCAGCTTACCGGGGCAGCGGACTGAAGCTTTCTTT,CASSLPGQRTEAFF
13,TRBV12-3/TRBV12-4,many,TRBD1,TRBJ2-3,TGTGCCAGCAATACAGGGGAAAAAGATACGCAGTATTTT,CASNTGEKDTQYF
16,TRBV4-1,many,.,TRBJ2-2,TGCGCCAGCAGCCAAGGACAGGCTCCGAACACCGGGGAGCTGTTTTTT,CASSQGQAPNTGELFF
16,TRBV5-1,many,.,TRBJ2-3,TGCGCCAGCAGCTTATTCCGGGGACTTACCACAGATACGCAGTATTTT,CASSLFRGLTTDTQYF
12,TRBV10-3,once,TRBD1,TRBJ2-1,TGTGCCATCGGCGGGACAGGCAATGAGCAGTTCTTC,CAIGGTGNEQFF
13,TRBV5-1,.,.,TRBJ2-3,TGCGCCAGCAGCATCCGAGGGACGTATACGCAGTATTTT,CASSIRGTYTQYF
13,TRBV29-1,few,.,TRBJ2-3,TGCAGCGTTGGGACTCTCCTCACAGATACGCAGTATTTT,CSVGTLLTDTQYF